This TCR beta chain was recovered during a study of blood T cell repertoires in COVID-19. Study overall: Samples representing acute and convalescent COVID-19 were sourced from the United States, Italy and Spain.

Measured with immunoSEQ multiplex PCR; TCRdb has only the in-frame clones, and not every one. The data contain around 130,000 clones, roughly 83% of them seen just once; the ten biggest clones take up about 18%. The sample taken for sequencing was peripheral blood. The receptor comes from a woman of 80 years or more with acute or convalescent COVID-19.

The CDR3 region has the DNA TGTGCCAGCAGCTCGGGACTGGGGGAGATCACTGAAGCTTTCTTT. Its translation is CASSSGLGEITEAFF. J is TRBJ1-1 and V is TRBV7-8, with a possible D match to TRBD1 (5 bases). Germline-derived CDR1 and CDR2 are SGHVS and FQNEAQ. V was clipped by 4 bases and J by 4 bases, with 16 bases between them. CDR3 length: 15 amino acids. The variable domain in full, with the rest retrieved from reference TRBV7-8 and TRBJ1-1, is GAGVSQSPRYKVAKRGQDVALRCDPISGHVSLFWYQQALGQGPEFLTYFQNEAQLDKSGLPSDRFFAERPEGSVSTLKIQRTQQEDSAVYLCASSSGLGEITEAFFGQGTRLTVV.